This TCR beta chain was observed in a study of CD8 T cells in Susac syndrome. In regard to this clonotype: Its antigen is currently unknown.

This CDR3 comprises 14 residues. V lost 6 bases, J lost 4 bases, and 15 bases lay in between. Germline V lookup: CDR1 MNHEY, CDR2 SMNVEV (reference sequence). Study observations and caveats: As the study acknowledged, the number of individuals who were part of its TCR sequencing and HLA analysis was relatively small.

TCR beta was sequenced from blood CD8+ and CD4+ T cells. The multiple sclerosis controls consisted of treatment-naive patients with relapsing-remitting disease, either stable or active. Reverse transcription of about 0.45 to 1 ug RNA was performed with random hexamers. Coverage of TCR beta CDR3 amplification by immunoSEQ multiplex PCR extended to 54 Vbeta and 13 Jbeta. TCRdb analysed the immunoSEQ multiplex PCR reads with MiXCR anew, one entry per CDR3 protein. The sample includes approximately 150,000 distinct CDR3 sequences, under 95% of them seen just once. Material for sequencing was CD4+ T cells from PBMCs. This clonotype originated in a human donor with multiple sclerosis. The genes are TRBV27 and TRBJ1-2; D is unresolved. CDR3 sequence reads: CASRTTRRSYGYTF. DNA for the CDR3: TGTGCCAGCAGGACGACTAGGCGGAGCTATGGCTACACCTTC.